Listed below are T cell receptor beta chains from one sample, sequenced in a study of cytomegalovirus exposure and HLA in healthy donors. Generated by immunoSEQ multiplex PCR, the TCRdb table keeps only in-frame clones and is missing some. The sample includes fewer than 150,000 clones, about 75% of them seen just once. Sample: PBMCs. Receptors originate from a man aged 18 to 29 in good health and CMV-seronegative. The CDR3 runs from the conserved cysteine through the conserved F or W. Fields, in order: D gene, J gene, clone size, V gene, CDR3 DNA, CDR3 protein. D genes are given only for firm matches. Size values are once, few and many counts, or a class for expanded clones, and some rows have none.

d_gene: TRBD2; j_gene: TRBJ2-3; abundance: -; v_gene: TRBV27; CDR3nt: TGTGCCAGCAGCCCAGGACTAGGGGATTTAGCGGATACGCAGTATTTT; CDR3aa: CASSPGLGDLADTQYF
d_gene: -; j_gene: TRBJ2-6; abundance: few; v_gene: TRBV19; CDR3nt: TGTGCCAGTAGCGAGACTGGGGCCAACGTCCTGACTTTC; CDR3aa: CASSETGANVLTF
d_gene: TRBD2; j_gene: TRBJ2-1; abundance: -; v_gene: TRBV28; CDR3nt: TGTGCCAGCAGCCCGGGGGGGCTAGCGGCTTACAATGAGCAGTTCTTC; CDR3aa: CASSPGGLAAYNEQFF
d_gene: TRBD1; j_gene: TRBJ2-7; abundance: -; v_gene: TRBV28; CDR3nt: TGTGCCAGCAGTTTTGCCACGGGCAGGGGGACCTACGAGCAGTACTTC; CDR3aa: CASSFATGRGTYEQYF
d_gene: TRBD2; j_gene: TRBJ2-5; abundance: -; v_gene: TRBV7-2; CDR3nt: TGTGCCAGCAGCCCAGCGGGAGCCAAGGAGACCCAGTACTTC; CDR3aa: CASSPAGAKETQYF
d_gene: TRBD1; j_gene: TRBJ2-2; abundance: once; v_gene: TRBV27; CDR3nt: TGTGCCAGCAGTCTCACAGGGGGCAAGGGCGGGGAGCTGTTTTTT; CDR3aa: CASSLTGGKGGELFF
d_gene: -; j_gene: TRBJ2-5; abundance: -; v_gene: TRBV7-7; CDR3nt: TGTGCCAGCAGCTTAAGAGGACAGCAAGAGACCCAGTACTTC; CDR3aa: CASSLRGQQETQYF
d_gene: -; j_gene: TRBJ1-4; abundance: once; v_gene: TRBV15; CDR3nt: TGTGCCACCAGCAGAGATTTGCGGGACGAAAAACTGTTTTTT; CDR3aa: CATSRDLRDEKLFF
d_gene: TRBD1; j_gene: TRBJ1-4; abundance: -; v_gene: TRBV4-1; CDR3nt: TGCGCCAGCAGCCAACAGGGGGCGAATCGTGAAAAACTGTTTTTT; CDR3aa: CASSQQGANREKLFF
d_gene: -; j_gene: TRBJ1-1; abundance: -; v_gene: TRBV5-4; CDR3nt: TGTGCCAGCAGTACGACCCCCGACAGCATGAACACTGAAGCTTTCTTT; CDR3aa: CASSTTPDSMNTEAFF
d_gene: -; j_gene: TRBJ1-1; abundance: -; v_gene: TRBV30; CDR3nt: TGTGCCTGGAGTGACCCCAGTGAAGCTTTCTTT; CDR3aa: CAWSDPSEAFF
d_gene: TRBD1; j_gene: TRBJ2-1; abundance: -; v_gene: TRBV7-2; CDR3nt: TGTGCCAGCAGCTCGGGACAGGGGGCATCCTACAATGAGCAGTTCTTC; CDR3aa: CASSSGQGASYNEQFF
d_gene: -; j_gene: TRBJ2-7; abundance: -; v_gene: TRBV5-6; CDR3nt: TGTGCCAGCAGCTTGGCTGACACGCGATCGTACGAGCAGTACTTC; CDR3aa: CASSLADTRSYEQYF
d_gene: TRBD1; j_gene: TRBJ1-5; abundance: once; v_gene: TRBV19; CDR3nt: TGTGCCAGTGAGGGACAGGGGGCGAATCAGCCCCAGCATTTT; CDR3aa: CASEGQGANQPQHF
d_gene: -; j_gene: TRBJ2-4; abundance: once; v_gene: TRBV7-9; CDR3nt: TGTGCCAGCAGCTTATGGGCTACCAAAAACATTCAGTACTTC; CDR3aa: CASSLWATKNIQYF